A selection of T cell receptor beta chains follows, all from one sample in a study of blood T cells in healthy people across ages. A single record per CDR3 protein comes from TCRdb applying MiXCR to the 5' RACE reads. This sample has fewer than 2,000,000 distinct CDR3 sequences, with about 35% found just once. Input material: blood. All receptors come from a woman aged 25 to 45 in good health. Each CDR3 is given with its conserved first and last residue. The order of the fields is J gene, D gene, clone size, V gene, CDR3 DNA, CDR3 protein. D genes are given only for firm matches. Size is stated for part of the rows, as once, few or many counts, or as a class when the clone is expanded.

J gene: TRBJ1-2; D gene: .; clone size: .; V gene: TRBV29-1; CDR3 DNA: TGCAGCGTTGAGAGACACAGAAGCTATGGCTACACCTTC; CDR3 protein: CSVERHRSYGYTF
J gene: TRBJ1-6; D gene: .; clone size: once; V gene: TRBV7-9; CDR3 DNA: TGTGCCTGCAGCTTAGCCTTCGACAGTTTTTCACCCCTCCACTTT; CDR3 protein: CACSLAFDSFSPLHF
J gene: TRBJ2-1; D gene: .; clone size: .; V gene: TRBV12-3/TRBV12-4; CDR3 DNA: TGTGCCAGCAGCCTGGGGGTGGTACTAGCTGGCAATGAGCAGTTCTTC; CDR3 protein: CASSLGVVLAGNEQFF
J gene: TRBJ2-7; D gene: TRBD1; clone size: .; V gene: TRBV5-1; CDR3 DNA: TGCGCCAGCAGCGCTCGGGACAGTTGGTCCGAGCAGTACTTC; CDR3 protein: CASSARDSWSEQYF
J gene: TRBJ2-5; D gene: TRBD2; clone size: .; V gene: TRBV13; CDR3 DNA: TGTGCCAGCAGCCGGGGGGGGCAGGAGATAGAAGAGACCCAGTACTTC; CDR3 protein: CASSRGGQEIEETQYF
J gene: TRBJ2-1; D gene: .; clone size: few; V gene: TRBV7-9; CDR3 DNA: TGTGCCAGCAGCTTAGCCAGGCGGGAAAACAATGAGCAGTTCTTC; CDR3 protein: CASSLARRENNEQFF
J gene: TRBJ2-5; D gene: TRBD2; clone size: .; V gene: TRBV2; CDR3 DNA: TGTGCCAGCAGTGAGATTGGGGCGGGGGGGTTTCAAGAGACCCAGTACTTC; CDR3 protein: CASSEIGAGGFQETQYF
J gene: TRBJ2-2; D gene: .; clone size: .; V gene: TRBV3-1; CDR3 DNA: TGTGCCAGCAGCCAAGATACGGGCAGGGGCACCGGGGAGCTGTTTTTT; CDR3 protein: CASSQDTGRGTGELFF
J gene: TRBJ2-1; D gene: TRBD1; clone size: few; V gene: TRBV10-3; CDR3 DNA: TGTGCCATCAGCTTGACAGGGCAGAATGAGCAGTTCTTC; CDR3 protein: CAISLTGQNEQFF
J gene: TRBJ1-1; D gene: .; clone size: few; V gene: TRBV12-3/TRBV12-4; CDR3 DNA: TGTGCCAGCACCACGATACCTGACTGCCTTTTTAAAGCTTTCTTT; CDR3 protein: CASTTIPDCLFKAFF
J gene: TRBJ1-4; D gene: .; clone size: .; V gene: TRBV4-1; CDR3 DNA: TGCGCCAGCAGCCAGGCGCGCGGGGGAGCTAATGAAAAACGGTTTTTT; CDR3 protein: CASSQARGGANEKRFF
J gene: TRBJ2-1; D gene: .; clone size: few; V gene: TRBV29-1; CDR3 DNA: TGCAGCGTTGAAGAACGAGGGGCAAGCTCCTACAATGAGCAGTTCTTC; CDR3 protein: CSVEERGASSYNEQFF
J gene: TRBJ1-5; D gene: .; clone size: .; V gene: TRBV20-1; CDR3 DNA: TGCAGTGCACAACTTAAGGGAAGCAATCAGCCCCAGCATTTT; CDR3 protein: CSAQLKGSNQPQHF
J gene: TRBJ2-6; D gene: TRBD2; clone size: few; V gene: TRBV10-2; CDR3 DNA: TGCGCCAGCAGTGAGGTTAGCGGGGACTCTGGGGCCAACGTCCTGACTTTC; CDR3 protein: CASSEVSGDSGANVLTF
J gene: TRBJ2-7; D gene: .; clone size: .; V gene: TRBV4-2; CDR3 DNA: TGTGCCAGCAGCCAAGACGATTTGGGTAGGGCAGGGCCCTCCTACGAGCAGTACTTC; CDR3 protein: CASSQDDLGRAGPSYEQYF
J gene: TRBJ2-2; D gene: .; clone size: .; V gene: TRBV20-1; CDR3 DNA: TGCAGTGCTAGTGGGGGAGACGTGTACACCGGGGAGCTGTTTTTT; CDR3 protein: CSASGGDVYTGELFF
J gene: TRBJ2-1; D gene: .; clone size: many; V gene: TRBV7-6; CDR3 DNA: TGTGCCAGCAGCCCTGACATGAGCTCCTACAATGAGCAGTTCTTC; CDR3 protein: CASSPDMSSYNEQFF
J gene: TRBJ2-1; D gene: TRBD1; clone size: .; V gene: TRBV6-1; CDR3 DNA: TGTGCCAGCCTTCCGGACAGGTTCGATACCTACAATGAGCAGTTCTTC; CDR3 protein: CASLPDRFDTYNEQFF
J gene: TRBJ2-7; D gene: TRBD2; clone size: .; V gene: TRBV3-1; CDR3 DNA: TGTGCCAGCAGCCACCTAGCGGGGGGTGTCTACGAGCAGTACTTC; CDR3 protein: CASSHLAGGVYEQYF
J gene: TRBJ1-1; D gene: TRBD1; clone size: few; V gene: TRBV24-1; CDR3 DNA: TGTGCCACCAGGGGGACAGGGGTAGGAGGGCGGCGGACTGAAGCTTTCTTT; CDR3 protein: CATRGTGVGGRRTEAFF
J gene: TRBJ2-5; D gene: TRBD2; clone size: few; V gene: TRBV20-1; CDR3 DNA: TGCAGTGCTAGCGCGGCTAGCGGGGTGGTGAAGACCCAGTACTTC; CDR3 protein: CSASAASGVVKTQYF
J gene: TRBJ2-7; D gene: .; clone size: few; V gene: TRBV20-1; CDR3 DNA: TGCAGTGCTATTCCCCGCAGGGGAGTCCGCGAGCAGTACTTC; CDR3 protein: CSAIPRRGVREQYF
J gene: TRBJ2-4; D gene: .; clone size: .; V gene: TRBV5-6; CDR3 DNA: TGTGCCAGCAACTTAGGCCTAGCCAAAAACATTCAGTACTTC; CDR3 protein: CASNLGLAKNIQYF
J gene: TRBJ1-4; D gene: .; clone size: .; V gene: TRBV20-1; CDR3 DNA: TGCAGTGCTAGAGCCCTAAAGGCGCGGTCAACTAATGAAAAACTGTTTTTT; CDR3 protein: CSARALKARSTNEKLFF
J gene: TRBJ1-5; D gene: TRBD1; clone size: .; V gene: TRBV12-3/TRBV12-4; CDR3 DNA: TGTGCCAGCGGTTTAGGGGGACAGGGAGGTCAGCCCCAGCATTTT; CDR3 protein: CASGLGGQGGQPQHF
J gene: TRBJ2-1; D gene: .; clone size: few; V gene: TRBV20-1; CDR3 DNA: TGCAGTGCCACCGCGTCGGGACATGAGCAGTTCTTC; CDR3 protein: CSATASGHEQFF
J gene: TRBJ2-1; D gene: .; clone size: .; V gene: TRBV11-2; CDR3 DNA: TGTGCCAGCAGCGCGGCGAGCGGAACTTACAATGAGCAGTTCTTC; CDR3 protein: CASSAASGTYNEQFF
J gene: TRBJ2-3; D gene: .; clone size: many; V gene: TRBV9; CDR3 DNA: TGTGCCAGCAGCGTAGGGGTGACAGATACGCAGTATTTT; CDR3 protein: CASSVGVTDTQYF
J gene: TRBJ2-1; D gene: .; clone size: .; V gene: TRBV20-1; CDR3 DNA: TGCAGTGCTAGAGATCTTGGCGGGGGCCGAAATGAGCAGTTCTTC; CDR3 protein: CSARDLGGGRNEQFF
J gene: TRBJ2-3; D gene: TRBD2; clone size: .; V gene: TRBV5-4; CDR3 DNA: TGTGCCAAAAGTGAGCGGGAGTCAGATACGCAGTATTTT; CDR3 protein: CAKSERESDTQYF
J gene: TRBJ2-7; D gene: TRBD2; clone size: .; V gene: TRBV20-1; CDR3 DNA: TGCAGTGCTAGAGATTTCCGACTAGCGGTTTACGAGCAGTACTTC; CDR3 protein: CSARDFRLAVYEQYF
J gene: TRBJ1-2; D gene: .; clone size: many; V gene: TRBV4-1; CDR3 DNA: TGCGCCAGCAGGCACATAGCCGGGACGGTAGCTAACTATGGCTACACCTTC; CDR3 protein: CASRHIAGTVANYGYTF
J gene: TRBJ1-6; D gene: .; clone size: few; V gene: TRBV21-1; CDR3 DNA: TGTGCCAGCAGCAAAGACGGGGGAAATGTGGACAGGGGGTCTCAGGATAATTCACCCCTCCACTTT; CDR3 protein: CASSKDGGNVDRGSQDNSPLHF
J gene: TRBJ2-2; D gene: TRBD1; clone size: .; V gene: TRBV12-3/TRBV12-4; CDR3 DNA: TGTGCCGGGACAGATAACACCGGGGAGCTGTTTTTT; CDR3 protein: CAGTDNTGELFF
J gene: TRBJ2-3; D gene: TRBD2; clone size: few; V gene: TRBV20-1; CDR3 DNA: TGCAGTGCTAGAGATGGGCCTAGCGGGAGTACAGCAGATACGCAGTATTTT; CDR3 protein: CSARDGPSGSTADTQYF
J gene: TRBJ1-4; D gene: .; clone size: few; V gene: TRBV4-2; CDR3 DNA: TGTGCCAGCAGCCAAGAAATGACCAGGGGCGGGGGTGAAAAACTGTTTTTT; CDR3 protein: CASSQEMTRGGGEKLFF
J gene: TRBJ2-5; D gene: TRBD1; clone size: .; V gene: TRBV5-6; CDR3 DNA: TGTGCCAGCAGCTACGGGACAGGAGGATTGGAGACCCAGTACTTC; CDR3 protein: CASSYGTGGLETQYF
J gene: TRBJ2-1; D gene: TRBD2; clone size: .; V gene: TRBV4-2; CDR3 DNA: TGTGCCAGCAGCCAAGGGACTAGCGGGGTTTTGAATGAGCAGTTCTTC; CDR3 protein: CASSQGTSGVLNEQFF
J gene: TRBJ2-3; D gene: TRBD2; clone size: many; V gene: TRBV25-1; CDR3 DNA: TGTGCCAGCAGTGAAAGCGGGGGGGCCACAGATACGCAGTATTTT; CDR3 protein: CASSESGGATDTQYF
J gene: TRBJ2-7; D gene: .; clone size: many; V gene: TRBV5-1; CDR3 DNA: TGCGCCAGCAGCTCACCGGGACTCGGTTACGAGCAGTACTTC; CDR3 protein: CASSSPGLGYEQYF
J gene: TRBJ2-5; D gene: .; clone size: few; V gene: TRBV29-1; CDR3 DNA: TGCAGCGTTGGTGCGGGTGCTGGGGGGGAGACCCAGTACTTC; CDR3 protein: CSVGAGAGGETQYF
J gene: TRBJ1-1; D gene: .; clone size: .; V gene: TRBV30; CDR3 DNA: TGTGCCTGGAGGCAAGGGAGGACTGAAGCTTTCTTT; CDR3 protein: CAWRQGRTEAFF